One TCR beta chain is described in this entry. Sample treatment: preoperative locoregional IRX-2 cytokine immunotherapy. Patients received preoperative, locoregional IRX-2 cytokine immunotherapy in a phase Ib study. The assay was immunoSEQ multiplex PCR, and TCRdb's table has in-frame clones only and misses some. In the table there are around 28,000 clones, nearly 90% of which are singletons. Trimming shortened V by 6 bases and J by 0 bases, and 2 bases separated the two germline ends. The CDR3 is 12 amino acids. Germline CDR1 and CDR2: MNHEY and SVGAGI. The source of the sample is a study of preoperative IRX-2 immunotherapy in early breast cancer.

The specimen was obtained from a patient treated with IRX-2 immunotherapy. The chain is built from TRBV6-5 and TRBJ2-2; no clear D gene. The TCR comes from a human donor with breast cancer. This chain's CDR3 is CASSPNTGELFF. The CDR3, as DNA: TGTGCCAGCAGCCCGAACACCGGGGAGCTGTTTTTT.